This T cell receptor (beta chain) was found in a study of technical replicates of blood from a few donors. This table comes from immunoSEQ multiplex PCR, and its TCRdb copy is limited to in-frame clones, with some not included. The sample contains some 80,000 clones, roughly 96% of which appear only once. V lost 6 bases and J lost 5; bases outside the gene matches: 7. The germline V gene encodes CDR1 MDHEN and CDR2 SYDVKM. CDR3 size: 15 residues. The sequence came from a human donor in good health. V usage is TRBV28 and J usage is TRBJ2-2, with 9 bases identical to TRBD1. Source material: T cells isolated from PBMCs. The DNA of the CDR3 is TGTGCCAGCAGCCGGGACAGGGTTAGAACCGGGGAGCTGTTTTTT. Residues: CASSRDRVRTGELFF.